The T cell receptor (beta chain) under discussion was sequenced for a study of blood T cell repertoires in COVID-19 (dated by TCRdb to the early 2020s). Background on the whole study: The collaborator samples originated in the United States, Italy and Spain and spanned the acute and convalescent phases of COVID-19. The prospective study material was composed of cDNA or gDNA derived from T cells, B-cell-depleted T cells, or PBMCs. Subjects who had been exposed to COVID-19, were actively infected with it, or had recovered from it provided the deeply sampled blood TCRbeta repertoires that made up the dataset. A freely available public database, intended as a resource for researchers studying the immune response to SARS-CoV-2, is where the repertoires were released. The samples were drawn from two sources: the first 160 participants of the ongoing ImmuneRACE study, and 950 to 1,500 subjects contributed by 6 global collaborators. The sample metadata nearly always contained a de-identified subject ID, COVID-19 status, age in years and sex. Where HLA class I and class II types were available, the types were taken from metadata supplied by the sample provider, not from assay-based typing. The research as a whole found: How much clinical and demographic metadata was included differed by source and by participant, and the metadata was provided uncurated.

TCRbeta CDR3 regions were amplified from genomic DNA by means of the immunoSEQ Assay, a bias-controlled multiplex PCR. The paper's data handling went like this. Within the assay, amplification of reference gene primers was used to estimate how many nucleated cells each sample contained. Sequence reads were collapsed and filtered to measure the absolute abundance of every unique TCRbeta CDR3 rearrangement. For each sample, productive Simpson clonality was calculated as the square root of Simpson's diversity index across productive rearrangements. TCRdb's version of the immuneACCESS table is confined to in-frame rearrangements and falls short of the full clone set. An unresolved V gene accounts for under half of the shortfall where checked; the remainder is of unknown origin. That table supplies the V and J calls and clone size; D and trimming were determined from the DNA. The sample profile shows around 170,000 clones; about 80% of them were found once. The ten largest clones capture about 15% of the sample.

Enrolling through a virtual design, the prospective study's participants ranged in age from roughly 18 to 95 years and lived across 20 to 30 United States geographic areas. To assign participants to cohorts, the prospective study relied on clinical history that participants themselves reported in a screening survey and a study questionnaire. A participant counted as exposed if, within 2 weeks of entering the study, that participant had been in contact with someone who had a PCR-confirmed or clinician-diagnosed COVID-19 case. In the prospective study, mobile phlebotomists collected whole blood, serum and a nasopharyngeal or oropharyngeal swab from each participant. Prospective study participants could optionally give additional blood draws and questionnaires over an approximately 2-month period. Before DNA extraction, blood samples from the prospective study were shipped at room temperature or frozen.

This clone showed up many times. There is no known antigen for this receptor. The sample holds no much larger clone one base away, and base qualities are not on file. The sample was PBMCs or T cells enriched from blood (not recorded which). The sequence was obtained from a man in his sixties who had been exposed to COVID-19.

The sequence in DNA is TGTGCCAGCAGCCCCCGGTCCTACGAGCAGTACTTC. Its protein is CASSPRSYEQYF. The sequence is built from TRBV9 and TRBJ2-7, with the D gene uncertain. V is shortened by 4 bases, J by 1 base, and the region joining them spans 6 bases. Via the germline V gene, CDR1 is SGDLS and CDR2 YYNGEE. Measured from the cysteine to the phenylalanine, the CDR3 is 12 residues long. Only CDR3 DNA is held: 36 bases, read in frame from base 1.